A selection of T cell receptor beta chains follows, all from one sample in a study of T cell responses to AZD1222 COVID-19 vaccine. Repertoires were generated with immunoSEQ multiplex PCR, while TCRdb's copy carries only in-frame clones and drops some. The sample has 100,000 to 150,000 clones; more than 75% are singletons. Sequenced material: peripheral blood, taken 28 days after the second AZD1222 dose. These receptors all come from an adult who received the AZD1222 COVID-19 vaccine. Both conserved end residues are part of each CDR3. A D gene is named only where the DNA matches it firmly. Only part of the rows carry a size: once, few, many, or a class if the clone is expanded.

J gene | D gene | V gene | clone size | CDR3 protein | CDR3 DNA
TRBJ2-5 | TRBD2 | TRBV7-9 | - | CASSLAGLARETQYF | TGTGCCAGCAGCTTAGCGGGACTAGCAAGGGAGACCCAGTACTTC
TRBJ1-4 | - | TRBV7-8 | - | CASSPQRGATNEKLFF | TGTGCCAGCAGCCCGCAAAGGGGTGCAACTAATGAAAAACTGTTTTTT
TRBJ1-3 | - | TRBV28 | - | CASSDRTGNTIYF | TGTGCCAGCAGTGACAGGACTGGAAACACCATATATTTT
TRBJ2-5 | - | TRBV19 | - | CASSIDRGQETQYF | TGTGCCAGTAGTATTGACCGAGGGCAGGAGACCCAGTACTTC
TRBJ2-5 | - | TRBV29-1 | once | CSVAGVPYQETQYF | TGCAGCGTTGCAGGGGTTCCCTACCAAGAGACCCAGTACTTC
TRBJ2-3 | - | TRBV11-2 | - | CASSSWPDTQYF | TGTGCCAGCAGCTCATGGCCAGATACGCAGTATTTT
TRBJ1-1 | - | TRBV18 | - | CASSLIRDGDTEAFF | TGTGCCAGCTCACTAATAAGAGACGGTGACACTGAAGCTTTCTTT
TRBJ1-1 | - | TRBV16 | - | CASSQYEGTEAFF | TGTGCCAGCAGCCAATACGAAGGCACTGAAGCTTTCTTT
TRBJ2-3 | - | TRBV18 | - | CASSSPSLSTDTQYF | TGTGCCAGCTCATCACCTAGCCTTAGCACAGATACGCAGTATTTT
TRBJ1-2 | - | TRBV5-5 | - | CASSLDGYGYTF | TGTGCCAGCAGCTTGGACGGGTATGGCTACACCTTC
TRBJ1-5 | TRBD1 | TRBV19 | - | CASSWDRGQWNQPQHF | TGTGCCAGTAGTTGGGACAGGGGGCAGTGGAATCAGCCCCAGCATTTT
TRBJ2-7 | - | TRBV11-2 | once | CASSLVLGRGGYEQYF | TGTGCCAGCAGCTTAGTTTTGGGCAGGGGGGGCTACGAGCAGTACTTC
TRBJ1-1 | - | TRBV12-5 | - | CASGLDGFSEAFF | TGTGCTAGTGGTTTGGACGGGTTCTCGGAAGCTTTCTTT
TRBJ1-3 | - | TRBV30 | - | CAWSPPVFGVGNTIYF | TGTGCCTGGAGTCCACCGGTTTTTGGGGTCGGAAACACCATATATTTT
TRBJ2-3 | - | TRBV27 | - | CASSSGATQYF | TGTGCCAGCAGTTCCGGCGCCACGCAGTATTTT
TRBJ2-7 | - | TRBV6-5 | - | CASRSGVASIEQYF | TGTGCCAGCAGATCAGGGGTCGCTTCGATCGAGCAGTACTTC
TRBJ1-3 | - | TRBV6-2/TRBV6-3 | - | CASSYSAGTGSPFSGNTIYF | TGTGCCAGCAGTTACTCGGCGGGAACAGGGAGCCCCTTCTCTGGAAACACCATATATTTT
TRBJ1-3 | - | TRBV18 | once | CASSHDVISGNTIYF | TGTGCCAGCTCACACGACGTGATCTCTGGAAACACCATATATTTT
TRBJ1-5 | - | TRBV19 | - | CASSLRPMGANSNQPQHF | TGTGCCAGTAGCCTACGGCCGATGGGCGCGAATAGCAATCAGCCCCAGCATTTT
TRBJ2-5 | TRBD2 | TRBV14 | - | CASSLRAGRVEETQYF | TGTGCCAGCAGCCTCAGAGCAGGGAGGGTGGAGGAGACCCAGTACTTC
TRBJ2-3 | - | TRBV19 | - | CASSPNRGTDTQYF | TGTGCCAGTAGTCCCAATAGGGGGACAGATACGCAGTATTTT
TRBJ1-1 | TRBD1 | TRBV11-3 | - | CASGSGGNTEAFF | TGTGCCAGCGGTTCAGGGGGGAACACTGAAGCTTTCTTT
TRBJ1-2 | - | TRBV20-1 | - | CSASRFEPREYGYTF | TGCAGTGCTAGTCGTTTCGAGCCCCGGGAGTATGGCTACACCTTC
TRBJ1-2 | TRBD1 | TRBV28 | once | CASSSPGQGGDGYTF | TGTGCCAGCAGTAGCCCGGGACAGGGAGGAGATGGCTACACCTTC
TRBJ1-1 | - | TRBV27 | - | CASSLSPDYPAFF | TGTGCCAGCAGTTTATCCCCGGACTACCCAGCTTTCTTT
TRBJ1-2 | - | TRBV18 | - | CASSPLAQNNYGYTF | TGTGCCAGCTCACCACTGGCACAGAATAACTATGGCTACACCTTC
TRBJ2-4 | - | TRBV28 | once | CASERSGDIQYF | TGTGCCAGCGAACGATCAGGGGACATTCAGTACTTC
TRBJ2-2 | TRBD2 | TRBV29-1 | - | CSVGLGLALAGELFF | TGCAGCGTTGGGTTAGGACTAGCCCTGGCCGGGGAGCTGTTTTTT
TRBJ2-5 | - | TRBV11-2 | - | CASSATETQYF | TGTGCCAGCAGCGCGACAGAGACCCAGTACTTC
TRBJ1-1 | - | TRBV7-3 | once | CASSLQINTEAFF | TGTGCCAGCAGCCTACAGATCAACACTGAAGCTTTCTTT
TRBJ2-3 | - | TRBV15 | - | CATSERSTDTQYF | TGTGCCACATCCGAGCGGTCCACAGATACGCAGTATTTT
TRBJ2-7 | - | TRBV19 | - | CASSISSDEQYF | TGTGCCAGTAGTATTTCGTCGGACGAGCAGTACTTC
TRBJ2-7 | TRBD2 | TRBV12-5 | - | CASGLGLAGSYEQYF | TGTGCTAGTGGTCTAGGACTAGCGGGATCGTACGAGCAGTACTTC
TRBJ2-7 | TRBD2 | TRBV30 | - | CAWTSGSSYEQYF | TGTGCCTGGACTAGCGGGAGCTCCTACGAGCAGTACTTC
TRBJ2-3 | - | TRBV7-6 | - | CASSLVRWQSTDTQYF | TGTGCCAGCAGCTTAGTTAGGTGGCAGAGCACAGATACGCAGTATTTT
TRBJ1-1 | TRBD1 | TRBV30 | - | CAWSLTGPAEAFF | TGTGCCTGGAGTTTGACAGGGCCGGCTGAAGCTTTCTTT
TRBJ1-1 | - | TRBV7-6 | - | CASSLAGNTEAFF | TGTGCCAGCAGCTTAGCGGGGAACACTGAAGCTTTCTTT
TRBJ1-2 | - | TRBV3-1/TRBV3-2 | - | CASSQETHYGYTF | TGTGCCAGCAGCCAGGAGACTCACTATGGCTACACCTTC
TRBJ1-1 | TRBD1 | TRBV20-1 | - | CSAATGREAFF | TGCAGTGCCGCGACAGGGCGTGAAGCTTTCTTT
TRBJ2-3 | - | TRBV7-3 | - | CASSLRATLRGARTDTQYF | TGTGCCAGCAGCTTAAGGGCTACCTTGCGGGGAGCGAGAACAGATACGCAGTATTTT
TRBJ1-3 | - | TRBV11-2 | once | CASSDITGWGYSGNTIYF | TGTGCCAGCAGCGACATCACAGGGTGGGGGTACTCTGGAAACACCATATATTTT
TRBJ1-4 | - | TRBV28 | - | CASWRGPNEKLFF | TGTGCCAGCTGGAGAGGGCCGAATGAAAAACTGTTTTTT
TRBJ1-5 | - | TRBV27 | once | CASRPTGNWVGNQPQHF | TGTGCCAGCAGGCCTACAGGGAATTGGGTCGGCAATCAGCCCCAGCATTTT
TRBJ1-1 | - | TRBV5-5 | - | CASWASETEAFF | TGTGCCAGCTGGGCGTCCGAAACTGAAGCTTTCTTT
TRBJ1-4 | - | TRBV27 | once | CASSLRRVVATNEKLFF | TGTGCCAGCAGTTTACGCAGGGTCGTTGCAACTAATGAAAAACTGTTTTTT
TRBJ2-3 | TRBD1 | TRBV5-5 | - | CASSLVPGGATDTQYF | TGTGCCAGCAGCTTGGTCCCAGGGGGAGCCACAGATACGCAGTATTTT